Shown below are 19 T cell receptor beta chains from a single sample sequenced in a study of CXCR4 blockade with PD-1 therapy in pancreatic cancer (dated by TCRdb to about 2019). Library creation used the immunoSEQ multiplex PCR assay. TCRdb holds this immuneACCESS table with in-frame rearrangements only. Some clones are missing; in checked studies, unresolved V genes explain under half, and the rest has no known cause. For this sample the table gives about 17,000 clones, of which roughly 72% were detected only once. The top ten clones comprise 5% to 7% of the sample. The sequencing sample was made of tumor tissue. These receptor sequences come from a human donor with pancreatic ductal adenocarcinoma.

The chain joins TRBV19 to TRBJ2-7; 7 nucleotides align to TRBD2. The V gene's germline CDR1 is LNHDA and CDR2 SQIVND (reference sequence). V shed 3 bases and J 3 bases; nucleotides not matched to a gene: 11. CDR3 length: 16 residues. CDR3 nucleotides: TGTGCCAGTAGTATGGCTAGCGGAGCTACCCACTACGAGCAGTACTTC. It translates to CASSMASGATHYEQYF.

The V and J genes are TRBV11-3 and TRBJ1-1; no reliable D call. V lost 0 bases and J lost 4, with 12 bases in between. In germline, CDR1 is SGHNT, CDR2 YENEEA. This CDR3 is 15 amino acids long. The CDR3 reads CASSLDSGFVTEAFF. The CDR3 DNA reads TGTGCCAGCAGCTTAGACAGTGGTTTTGTCACTGAAGCTTTCTTT.

The gene calls are TRBV28 and TRBJ2-7, with D perhaps matching TRBD2 (5 bases). Trimming removed 6 bases from V and 6 bases from J, with 21 bases in between. The germline V gene encodes CDR1 MDHEN and CDR2 SYDVKM. The CDR3 has 15 residues. The CDR3 DNA reads as TGTGCCAGCAGGCGGAAAGGACGGCTCGAGGGCGAGCAGTACTTC. Translation gives CASRRKGRLEGEQYF.

This chain joins TRBV19 and TRBJ1-2; no reliable D call. There are 14 residues in the CDR3. Germline V CDR1 and CDR2: LNHDA, SQIVND (reference sequence). Trimming pared 2 bases from V and 1 base from J, leaving 8 bases between. The CDR3 nucleotides read TGTGCCAGTAGTATAAGGGAGTATAACTATGGCTACACCTTC. It codes for CASSIREYNYGYTF.

This chain links TRBV6-7 with TRBJ1-2; D gene unclear. TRBV6-7 is an ORF, with its function uncertain. The CDR3 totals 12 residues. The V gene lost 9 bases and the J gene lost 7 bases, with 15 bases spanning the gap. CDR3 sequence: CARAETDGGYTF. As DNA, the CDR3 is TGTGCCAGGGCGGAAACGGACGGTGGCTACACCTTC.

The V gene is TRBV7-2, the J gene TRBJ2-1; D uncertain. CDR1 and CDR2 from the germline V gene are SGHTA and FQGNSA. V lost 4 bases, J lost 5 bases, and 15 bases lay in between. This CDR3 region has 15 residues. Here the CDR3 reads CASSSRQARNNEQFF. Here the CDR3 DNA reads TGTGCCAGCAGCTCCCGGCAGGCCCGAAACAATGAGCAGTTCTTC.

Only a few counts were recorded for this clone. The chain couples TRBV15 to TRBJ2-2; weak D call: TRBD1 (6 bases). The V end lost 1 base, the J end lost 4 bases, and 13 bases lay between the germline ends. Germline lookup yields CDR1 LNHNV and CDR2 YYDKDF (reference sequence). The CDR3 extends over 16 amino acids. CDR3 bases: TGTGCCACCAGCAGAGTTGGACAGAGAGGCACCGGGGAGCTGTTTTTT. Translated: CATSRVGQRGTGELFF.

CDR3 loop: CSVEGQGNTEAFF. The CDR3 bases are TGCAGCGTTGAGGGACAGGGAAACACTGAAGCTTTCTTT. The V gene is TRBV29-1, the J gene TRBJ1-1, with 9 bases that match TRBD1. The V gene end was trimmed by 3 bases and the J gene end by 2 bases; junction bases not matched to a gene: 1. The CDR3 contains 13 residues. CDR1 and CDR2 from the germline V gene are SQVTM and ANQGSEA.

This rearrangement joins TRBV28 to TRBJ2-7; unclear D gene. Deletions cut 7 bases from V and 1 base from J, with 17 bases between. The CDR3 spans 15 residues. Germline V gene sequence: CDR1 MDHEN, CDR2 SYDVKM. For the CDR3, the DNA is TGTGCCAGCAACACCCCGGGCCTTCAATCCTACGAGCAGTACTTC. The encoded protein is CASNTPGLQSYEQYF.

This sequence joins TRBV18 and TRBJ2-2; 7 bases align to TRBD1. Losses at the gene ends were 6 bases for V and 0 bases for J; bases not matched to a gene: 16. Germline CDR1 and CDR2: KGHSH and LQKENI. This CDR3 is built from 19 residues. The chain's CDR3 is CASSRRPLTGVSNTGELFF. In DNA form, the CDR3 reads TGTGCCAGCTCTCGTCGACCCTTAACAGGGGTGTCGAACACCGGGGAGCTGTTTTTT.

The V call is TRBV29-1, the J call TRBJ2-1, with 7 nucleotides matching TRBD1. V was clipped by 7 bases and J by 7 bases; unmatched bases: 13. Germline assignment: CDR1 SQVTM and CDR2 ANQGSEA. The CDR3 covers 14 residues. CDR3 DNA: TGCAGCGCCAGGGGAACAGGGGTCTATAATGAGCAGTTCTTC. Its protein product is CSARGTGVYNEQFF.

This clone has more than one count but fewer than ten. V usage is TRBV5-1 and J usage is TRBJ2-5; 9 bases map to TRBD2. The CDR3 has 16 residues. The germline V gene encodes CDR1 SGHRS and CDR2 YFSETQ. J gave up 3 bases and V 0 bases, and 6 bases lay outside the gene matches. The CDR3 is CASSLATRLAEETQYF. The CDR3 nucleotides read TGCGCCAGCAGCTTGGCCACGAGACTAGCGGAAGAGACCCAGTACTTC.

The chain couples TRBV15 to TRBJ1-1; 8 bases agree with TRBD1. The V and J ends lost 0 bases and 2 bases, in that order; junction bases with no gene match: 2. CDR3 length: 15 amino acids. Germline-derived CDR1 and CDR2 are LNHNV and YYDKDF (reference sequence). The CDR3 coding sequence is TGTGCCACCAGCAGAGATCAGGGGGCCAACACTGAAGCTTTCTTT. Its translation is CATSRDQGANTEAFF.

The chain employs TRBV18 and TRBJ2-1; the D gene could be TRBD1 or TRBD2 (5 bases each). CDR3 size: 15 residues. Germline V gene data show CDR1 as KGHSH and CDR2 as LQKENI. V lost 2 bases to trimming and J lost 7 bases, with 15 bases between them. CDR3 DNA: TGTGCCAGCTCACCAGATGGAGGACAACCGAATGAGCAGTTCTTC. Translation: CASSPDGGQPNEQFF. The full variable domain, in which reference TRBV18 and TRBJ2-1 provide the parts outside the CDR3, is NAGVMQNPRHLVRRRGQEARLRCSPMKGHSHVYWYRQLPEEGLKFMVYLQKENIIDESGMPKERFSAEFPKEGPSILRIQQVVRGDSAAYFCASSPDGGQPNEQFFGPGTRLTVL.

The V gene is TRBV15, the J gene TRBJ2-3; D may match TRBD1 or TRBD2 (5 bases each). The V gene lost 2 bases and the J gene lost 3 bases, with 18 bases spanning the gap. The CDR3 is 17 residues long. The germline CDR1 and CDR2 sequences are LNHNV and YYDKDF (reference sequence). The CDR3 is CATSRPPGTNPTDTQYF. The CDR3 DNA reads TGTGCCACCAGCAGACCTCCCGGGACCAATCCGACAGATACGCAGTATTTT.

This sequence joins TRBV2 and TRBJ2-3; D may match TRBD1 or TRBD2 (5 bases each). CDR3 length: 15 residues. V was shortened by 5 bases and J by 2 bases, with 14 bases between the two germline ends. Germline V gene sequence: CDR1 SNHLY, CDR2 FYNNEI. The CDR3 region is CASSRDGTHTDTQYF. For the CDR3, the DNA is TGTGCCAGCAGTCGGGACGGGACCCACACAGATACGCAGTATTTT.

This clone was observed a few times. Additional DNA sequences in this sample encode the identical CDR3. The chain joins TRBV18 to TRBJ2-3; TRBD2 matches 9 bases. The CDR3 extends over 15 amino acids. Germline CDR1 is KGHSH and CDR2 is LQKENI. The V gene end was trimmed by 3 bases and the J gene end by 0 bases; junction bases not matched to a gene: 1. The CDR3 protein is CASSPLAGSTDTQYF. In nucleotides, the CDR3 is TGTGCCAGCTCACCCCTAGCGGGAAGCACAGATACGCAGTATTTT. The variable domain in full, with the rest retrieved from reference TRBV18 and TRBJ2-3, is NAGVMQNPRHLVRRRGQEARLRCSPMKGHSHVYWYRQLPEEGLKFMVYLQKENIIDESGMPKERFSAEFPKEGPSILRIQQVVRGDSAAYFCASSPLAGSTDTQYFGPGTRLTVL.

This rearrangement joins TRBV19 to TRBJ1-5; D gene ambiguous. The V gene's germline CDR1 is LNHDA and CDR2 SQIVND (reference sequence). The CDR3 covers 15 residues. Deletions cut 3 bases from V and 0 bases from J, with 9 bases between. CDR3 bases: TGTGCCAGTAGTATTTCGAGGTATAGCAATCAGCCCCAGCATTTT. Translated: CASSISRYSNQPQHF.

This clone was counted between two and nine times. The chain employs TRBV6-4 and TRBJ1-2; D is uncertain. The CDR3 covers 15 residues. Per germline, CDR1 MRHNA and CDR2 SNTAGT. Trimming removed 7 bases from V and 3 bases from J, with 18 bases in between. This CDR3 reads CASIPNGQRDYGYTF. CDR3 nucleotides: TGTGCCAGCATCCCGAACGGCCAGCGGGACTATGGCTACACCTTC.